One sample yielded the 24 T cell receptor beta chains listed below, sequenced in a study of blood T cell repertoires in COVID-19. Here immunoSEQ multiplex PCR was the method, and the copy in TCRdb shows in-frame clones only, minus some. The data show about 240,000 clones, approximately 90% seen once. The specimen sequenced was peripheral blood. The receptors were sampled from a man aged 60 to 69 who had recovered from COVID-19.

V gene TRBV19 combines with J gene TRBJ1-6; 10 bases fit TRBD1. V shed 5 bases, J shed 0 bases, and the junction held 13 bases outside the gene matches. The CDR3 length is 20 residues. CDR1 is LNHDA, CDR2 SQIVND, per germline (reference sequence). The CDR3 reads CASSPKRDRGASSYNSPLHF. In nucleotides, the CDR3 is TGTGCCAGTAGTCCAAAACGGGACAGGGGTGCTAGCTCCTATAATTCACCCCTCCACTTT.

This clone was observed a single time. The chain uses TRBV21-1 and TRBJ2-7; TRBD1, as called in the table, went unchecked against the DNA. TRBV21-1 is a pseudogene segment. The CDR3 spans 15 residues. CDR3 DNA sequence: TGTGCCAGCCGAGGGGGGGACAGGAAATCCTACGAGCAGTACGTC. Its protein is CASRGGDRKSYEQYV.

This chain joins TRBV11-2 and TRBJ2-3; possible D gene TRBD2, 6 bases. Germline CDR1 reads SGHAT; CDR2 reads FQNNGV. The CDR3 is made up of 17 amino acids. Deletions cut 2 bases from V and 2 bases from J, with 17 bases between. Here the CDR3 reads CASSLRVSGRHTDTQYF. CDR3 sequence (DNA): TGTGCCAGCAGCTTACGAGTTAGCGGCAGACACACAGATACGCAGTATTTT.

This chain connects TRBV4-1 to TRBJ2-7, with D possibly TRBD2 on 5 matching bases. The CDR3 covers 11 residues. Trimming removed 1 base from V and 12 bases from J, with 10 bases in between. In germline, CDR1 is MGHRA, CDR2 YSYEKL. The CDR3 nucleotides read TGCGCCAGCAGCCAAGGTTCGGGGAGGTACGTC. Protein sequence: CASSQGSGRYV.

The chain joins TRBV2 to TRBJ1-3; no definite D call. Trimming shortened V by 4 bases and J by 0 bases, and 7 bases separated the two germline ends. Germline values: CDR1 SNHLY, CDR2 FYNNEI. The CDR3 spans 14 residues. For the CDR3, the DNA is TGTGCCAGCAGTGGAACAGCCTCTGGAAACACCATATATTTT. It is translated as CASSGTASGNTIYF. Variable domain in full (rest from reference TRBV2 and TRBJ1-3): EPEVTQTPSHQVTQMGQEVILRCVPISNHLYFYWYRQILGQKVEFLVSFYNNEISEKSEIFDDQFSVERPDGSNFTLKIRSTKLEDSAMYFCASSGTASGNTIYFGEGSWLTVV.

CDR3 bases: TGCGCCAGCAGCTTTAGCCGGGAATGGTCCGGGGCCAACGTCCTGACTTTC. It yields the protein CASSFSREWSGANVLTF. The rearrangement uses TRBV5-1 and TRBJ2-6; TRBD2 might be the D (5 bases). Germline loops: CDR1 SGHRS, CDR2 YFSETQ. This CDR3 spans 17 amino acids. V lost 2 bases to trimming and J lost 4 bases, with 16 bases between them.

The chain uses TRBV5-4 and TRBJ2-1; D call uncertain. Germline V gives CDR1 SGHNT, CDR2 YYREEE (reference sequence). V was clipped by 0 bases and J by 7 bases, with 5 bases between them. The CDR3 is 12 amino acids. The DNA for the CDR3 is TGTGCCAGCAGCTTGGGGCAGAATGAGCAGTTCTTC. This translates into CASSLGQNEQFF.

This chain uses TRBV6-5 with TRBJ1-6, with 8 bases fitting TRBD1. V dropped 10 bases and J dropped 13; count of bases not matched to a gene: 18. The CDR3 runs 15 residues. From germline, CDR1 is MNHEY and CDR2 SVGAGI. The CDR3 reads CAISSSGQGPLPLHF. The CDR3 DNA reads TGTGCCATCTCTAGTTCCGGACAGGGCCCTCTCCCCCTCCACTTT.

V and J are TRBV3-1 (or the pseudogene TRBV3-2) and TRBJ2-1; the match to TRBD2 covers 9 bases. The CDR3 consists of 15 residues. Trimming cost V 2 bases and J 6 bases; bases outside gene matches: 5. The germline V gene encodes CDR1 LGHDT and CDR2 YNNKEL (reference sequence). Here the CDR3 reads CASSQIAGGFNEQFF. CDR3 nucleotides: TGTGCCAGCAGCCAAATTGCGGGGGGGTTCAATGAGCAGTTCTTC.

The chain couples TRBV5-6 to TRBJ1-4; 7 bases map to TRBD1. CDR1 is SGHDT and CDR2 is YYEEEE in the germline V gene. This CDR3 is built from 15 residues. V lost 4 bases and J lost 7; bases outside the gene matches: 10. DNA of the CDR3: TGTGCCAGCAGCCCTACGACAGGGCTTGTTGAAAAACTGTTTTTT. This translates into CASSPTTGLVEKLFF.

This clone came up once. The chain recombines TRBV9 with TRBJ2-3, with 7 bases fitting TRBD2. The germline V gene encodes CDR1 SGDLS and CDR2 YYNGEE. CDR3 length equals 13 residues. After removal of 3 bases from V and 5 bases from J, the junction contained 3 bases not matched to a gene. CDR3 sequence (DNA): TGTGCCAGCAGCGGCGGGGGAGGAGATACGCAGTATTTT. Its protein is CASSGGGGDTQYF.

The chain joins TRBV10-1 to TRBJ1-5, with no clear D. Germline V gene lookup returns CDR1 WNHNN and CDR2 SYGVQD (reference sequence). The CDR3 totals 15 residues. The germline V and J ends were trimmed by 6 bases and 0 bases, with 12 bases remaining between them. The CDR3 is CASRGRIYSNQPQHF. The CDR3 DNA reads TGCGCCAGCAGGGGCCGCATCTATAGCAATCAGCCCCAGCATTTT.

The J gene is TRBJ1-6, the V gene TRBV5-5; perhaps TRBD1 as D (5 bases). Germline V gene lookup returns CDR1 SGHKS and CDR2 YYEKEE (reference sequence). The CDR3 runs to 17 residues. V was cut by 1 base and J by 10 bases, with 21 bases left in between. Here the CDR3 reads CASSLWLGGSNASPLHF. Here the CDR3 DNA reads TGTGCCAGCAGCTTGTGGTTGGGGGGGAGTAATGCCTCACCCCTCCACTTT.

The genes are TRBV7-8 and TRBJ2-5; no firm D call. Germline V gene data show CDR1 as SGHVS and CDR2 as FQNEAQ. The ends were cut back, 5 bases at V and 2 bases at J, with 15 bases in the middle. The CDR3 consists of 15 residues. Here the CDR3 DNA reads TGTGCCAGCAGCGCAAGGATCCAGGCTCAAGAGACCCAGTACTTC. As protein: CASSARIQAQETQYF.

CDR3 sequence: CASSPTWGREKLFF. The CDR3 bases are TGTGCCAGTAGTCCAACGTGGGGGCGAGAAAAACTGTTTTTT. V and J are TRBV19 and TRBJ1-4; weak D call: TRBD1 (6 bases). The germline V and J ends were trimmed by 5 bases and 8 bases, with 15 bases remaining between them. CDR1 LNHDA and CDR2 SQIVND come from the germline V gene (reference sequence). This CDR3 is built from 14 residues.

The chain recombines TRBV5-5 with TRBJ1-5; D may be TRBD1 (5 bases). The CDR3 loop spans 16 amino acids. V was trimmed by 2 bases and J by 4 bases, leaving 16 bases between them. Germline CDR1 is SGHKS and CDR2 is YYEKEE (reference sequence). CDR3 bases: TGTGCCAGCAGCTTTGACGCAGGGATCGGGAATCAGCCCCAGCATTTT. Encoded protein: CASSFDAGIGNQPQHF.

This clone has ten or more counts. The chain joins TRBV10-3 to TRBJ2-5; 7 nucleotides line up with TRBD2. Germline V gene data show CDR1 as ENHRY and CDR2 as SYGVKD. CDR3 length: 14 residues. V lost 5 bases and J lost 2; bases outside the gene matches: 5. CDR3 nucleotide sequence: TGTGCCATCAGTTCTTGGGGAGGGCAAGAGACCCAGTACTTC. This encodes CAISSWGGQETQYF.

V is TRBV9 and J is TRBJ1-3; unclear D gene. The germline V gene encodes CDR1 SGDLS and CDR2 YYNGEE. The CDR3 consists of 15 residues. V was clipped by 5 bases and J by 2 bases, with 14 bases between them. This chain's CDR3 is CASRTGSGTGNTIYF. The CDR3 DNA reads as TGTGCCAGCAGAACCGGGTCTGGCACTGGAAACACCATATATTTT.

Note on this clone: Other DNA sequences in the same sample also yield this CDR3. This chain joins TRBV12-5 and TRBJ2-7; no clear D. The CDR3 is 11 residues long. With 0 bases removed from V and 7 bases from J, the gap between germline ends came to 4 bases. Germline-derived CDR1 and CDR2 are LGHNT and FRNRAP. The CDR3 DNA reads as TGTGCTAGTGGTTTGGTACGGGAGCAGTACTTC. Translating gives CASGLVREQYF.

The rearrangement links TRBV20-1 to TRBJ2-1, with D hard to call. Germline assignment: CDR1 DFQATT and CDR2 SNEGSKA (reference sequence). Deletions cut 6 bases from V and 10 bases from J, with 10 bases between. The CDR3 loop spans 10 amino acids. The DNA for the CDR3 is TGCAGTGCGCGCCTAGTGGAGCAGTTCTTC. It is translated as CSARLVEQFF.

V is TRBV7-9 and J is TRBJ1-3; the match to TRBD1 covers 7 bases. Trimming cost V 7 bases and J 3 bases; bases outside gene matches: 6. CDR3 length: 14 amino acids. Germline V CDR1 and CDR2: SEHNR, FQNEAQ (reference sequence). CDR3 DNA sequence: TGTGCCAGCAAAGATCAGGGGGGTGGAAACACCATATATTTT. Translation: CASKDQGGGNTIYF.

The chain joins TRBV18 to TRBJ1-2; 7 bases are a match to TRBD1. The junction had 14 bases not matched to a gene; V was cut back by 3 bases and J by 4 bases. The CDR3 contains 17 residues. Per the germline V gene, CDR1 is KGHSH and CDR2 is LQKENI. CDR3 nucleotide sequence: TGTGCCAGCTCACCGGCCAAGATACAGGGGATCGCCTATGGCTACACCTTC. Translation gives CASSPAKIQGIAYGYTF.

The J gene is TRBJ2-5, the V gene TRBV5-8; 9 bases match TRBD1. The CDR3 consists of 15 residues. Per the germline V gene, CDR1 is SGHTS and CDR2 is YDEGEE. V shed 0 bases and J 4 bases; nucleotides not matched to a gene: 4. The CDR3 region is CASSLGGQGGETQYF. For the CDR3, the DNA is TGTGCCAGCAGCTTGGGGGGACAGGGTGGAGAGACCCAGTACTTC.

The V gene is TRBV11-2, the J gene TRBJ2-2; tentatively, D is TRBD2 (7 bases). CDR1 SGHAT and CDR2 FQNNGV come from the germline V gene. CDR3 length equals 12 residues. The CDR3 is CAGGALTGELFF. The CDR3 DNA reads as TGTGCGGGGGGGGCCCTCACCGGGGAGCTGTTTTTT.